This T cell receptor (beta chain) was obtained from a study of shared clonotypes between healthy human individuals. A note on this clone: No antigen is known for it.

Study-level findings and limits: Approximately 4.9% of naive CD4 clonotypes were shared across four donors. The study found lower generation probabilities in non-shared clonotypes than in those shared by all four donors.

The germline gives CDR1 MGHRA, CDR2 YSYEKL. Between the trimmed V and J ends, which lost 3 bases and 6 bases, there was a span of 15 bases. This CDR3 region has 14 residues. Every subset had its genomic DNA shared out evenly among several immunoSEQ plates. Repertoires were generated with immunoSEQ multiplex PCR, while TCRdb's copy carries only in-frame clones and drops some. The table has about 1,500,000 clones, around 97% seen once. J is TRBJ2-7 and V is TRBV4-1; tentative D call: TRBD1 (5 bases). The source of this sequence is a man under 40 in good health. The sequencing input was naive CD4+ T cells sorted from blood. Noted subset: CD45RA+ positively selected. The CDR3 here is CASSQAGRGSEQYF. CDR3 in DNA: TGCGCCAGCAGCCAGGCCGGAAGGGGAAGCGAGCAGTACTTC.